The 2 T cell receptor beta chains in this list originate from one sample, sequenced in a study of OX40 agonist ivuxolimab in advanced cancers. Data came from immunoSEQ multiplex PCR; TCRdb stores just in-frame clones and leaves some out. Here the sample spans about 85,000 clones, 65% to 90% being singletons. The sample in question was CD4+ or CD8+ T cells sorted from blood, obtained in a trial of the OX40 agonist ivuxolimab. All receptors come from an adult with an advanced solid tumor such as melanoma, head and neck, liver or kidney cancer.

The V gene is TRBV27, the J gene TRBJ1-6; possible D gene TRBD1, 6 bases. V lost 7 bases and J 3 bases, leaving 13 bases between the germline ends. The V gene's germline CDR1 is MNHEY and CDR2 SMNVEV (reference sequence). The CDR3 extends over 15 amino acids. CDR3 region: CASTWTASYNSPLHF. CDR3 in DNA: TGTGCCAGCACCTGGACAGCAAGCTATAATTCACCCCTCCACTTT.

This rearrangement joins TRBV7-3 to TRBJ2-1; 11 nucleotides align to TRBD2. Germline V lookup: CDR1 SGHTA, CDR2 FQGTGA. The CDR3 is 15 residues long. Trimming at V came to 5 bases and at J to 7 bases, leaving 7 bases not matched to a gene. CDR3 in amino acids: CASSRTSGGPNEQFF. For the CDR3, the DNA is TGTGCCAGCAGCCGCACTAGCGGGGGCCCTAATGAGCAGTTCTTC.